The 10 T cell receptor beta chains below were found in one sample sequenced in a study of tumor-infiltrating lymphocytes in primary liver carcinoma. Scientists recovered RNA and DNA together from roughly 20-30 mg of unsorted bulk tissue. Researchers generated TCR beta cDNA from roughly 510 ng of total RNA, relying on a constant-region primer. Libraries of TCR beta came from three nested multiplex PCR rounds with slightly modified ARM-PCR. TRBV1-TRBV30 forward primers paired with a C-beta reverse primer drove the first two PCR rounds, roughly 9 cycles each. TCRdb re-analysed the multiplex PCR reads in MiXCR, keeping a single row per CDR3 protein. The data show around 190,000 distinct CDR3 sequences, around 85% seen once. The sequencing input was tumor tissue from primary liver carcinoma. These receptors originate from a man between 35 and 55 years old with primary liver carcinoma and hepatitis B virus infection.

A single count supports this clonotype. Its ends do not fully match the called genes, so a read error is possible. The J gene is TRBJ2-1, the V gene TRBV6-2 or TRBV6-3; TRBD2 matches at 7 bases. The CDR3 is 15 amino acids. From germline, CDR1 is MNHEY and CDR2 SVGEGT. The CDR3 bases are TGTGCCAACAGCATCGGGCTAAGCGGGAACGATGAGGAGTTCTTC. Translating it yields CANSIGLSGNDEEFF.

For this clonotype: Lacking the conserved final phenylalanine or tryptophan, this CDR3 likely reflects a read error. This sequence joins TRBV6-2 or TRBV6-3 and TRBJ2-2; 10 bases agree with TRBD1. CDR3 length equals 15 residues. The germline gives CDR1 MNHEY, CDR2 SVGEGT. Here the CDR3 reads CASTSGTGDTGELFL. CDR3 bases: TGTGCCAGCACCTCCGGGACAGGGGACACCGGGGAACTGTTTTTG.

Concerning this clonotype: Mismatch with germline at one junction end may stem from a read error. The genes are TRBV11-2 and TRBJ2-5, with unresolved D. The CDR3 loop spans 15 amino acids. In germline, CDR1 is SGHAT, CDR2 FQNNGV. The CDR3 region has the DNA TGTGCTAGCAGCCCCGTCGGGCTAGTTCCAGTGACCCAGTACTTC. Its protein is CASSPVGLVPVTQYF. The whole variable domain, remainder taken from reference TRBV11-2 and TRBJ2-5, is EAGVAQSPRYKIIEKRQSVAFWCNPISGHATLYWYQQILGQGPKLLIQFQNNGVVDDSQLPKDRFSAERLKGVDSTLKIQPAKLEDSAVYLCASSPVGLVPVTQYFGPGTRLLVL.

This rearrangement joins TRBV12-3 or TRBV12-4 to TRBJ1-4, with a tentative D call TRBD1 (6 bases). The CDR3 length is 13 residues. CDR3 sequence reads: CVSSTSGTEKLFF. CDR3 nucleotide sequence: TGTGTCAGTAGTACTTCCGGGACAGAAAAACTGTTTTTT.

V and J are TRBV28 and TRBJ1-1, with D hard to call. V was clipped by 6 bases and J by 0 bases, with 17 bases between them. Germline assignment: CDR1 MDHEN and CDR2 SYDVKM. This CDR3 spans 16 amino acids. CDR3 sequence: CASRRTGITLNTEAFF. In DNA, the CDR3 is TGTGCCAGCAGGAGAACGGGGATAACATTGAACACTGAAGCTTTCTTT.

The gene calls are TRBV11-2 and TRBJ2-5; tentatively, D is TRBD1 (5 bases). CDR1 and CDR2 (germline): SGHAT, FQNNGV. This CDR3 has 15 residues. Trimming removed 2 bases from V and 3 bases from J, with 13 bases in between. CDR3 loop: CASSLFRTTKETQYF. CDR3 coding DNA: TGTGCCAGCAGCTTATTTCGGACAACAAAAGAGACCCAGTACTTC.

About this clonotype: Its ends do not fully match the called genes, so a read error is possible. V gene TRBV12-3 or TRBV12-4 combines with J gene TRBJ1-5; weak D call: TRBD1 (5 bases). This CDR3 is 16 amino acids long. CDR3 bases: TGTGCCAGCAGTTTAGGGGGCCAGTATAGCAACCAGCACCAGCATTTT. Protein: CASSLGGQYSNQHQHF.

About this clonotype itself: At one boundary the junction diverges from the germline segment, which might be a read error. The chain carries TRBV6-9 and TRBJ2-3; TRBD2 matches at 8 bases. The CDR3 consists of 16 residues. The V gene's germline CDR1 is MNHGY and CDR2 SVAAGI. DNA of the CDR3: TGTGCCAGCAGTTACTTTTTAGCGGGGTACACAGATAAGCAGTATTTT. It is translated as CASSYFLAGYTDKQYF.

Concerning this clonotype: One end of the junction is discordant with germline, which a read error may explain. The V call is TRBV4-3, the J call TRBJ2-4; a possible D gene is TRBD2 (5 bases). This CDR3 has 16 amino acids. CDR1 is LGHNA, CDR2 YSLEER, per germline. The CDR3 DNA is TGCGCCAACAGCCAAAATGGCAGCCTAGCCAAAAACTTTCAGTACTTC. Its translation is CANSQNGSLAKNFQYF.

To note about this clonotype: Germline is not matched at one junction end, which may reflect a read error. This chain joins TRBV5-6 and TRBJ2-2; D call uncertain. The CDR3 is 16 residues long. CDR1 and CDR2 from the germline V gene are SGHDT and YYEEEE. DNA for the CDR3: TGTGTCAGCAGCTTGCGGTTCAGGTCCTACACCGGGGAGCTGTTTTTT. Translated: CVSSLRFRSYTGELFF.